This T cell receptor beta chain is from a study of blood T cells in healthy people across ages. PCR was performed a second time for about 7 to 12 cycles using a sample-barcoded 5' primer and a J-beta primer mix. TCRdb re-derived calls from the 5' RACE reads in MiXCR, one entry per CDR3 protein. The table includes hundreds of thousands of distinct CDR3 sequences, 58% detected once. Germline assignment: CDR1 SGHTA and CDR2 FQGNSA. The V end lost 1 base, the J end lost 5 bases, and 13 bases lay between the germline ends. CDR3 length: 15 amino acids. The sample was blood. The clonotype was recovered from a man aged 30-40 years in good health. V gene TRBV7-2 combines with J gene TRBJ2-3; D is possibly TRBD2 (5 bases). The CDR3 DNA follows: TGTGCCAGCAGCTTAGTGAGGCTAGCTTTAGATACGCAGTATTTT. Protein product: CASSLVRLALDTQYF.